A selection of T cell receptor beta chains follows, all from one sample in a study of OX40 agonist ivuxolimab in advanced cancers. TCRdb's copy holds only in-frame clones and misses some; the assay was immunoSEQ multiplex PCR. Altogether about 25,000 clones are present, 80% to 90% being singletons, with the ten largest covering approximately 40%. Sequencing was performed on CD4+ or CD8+ T cells sorted from blood, taken in a trial of the OX40 agonist ivuxolimab. The receptors were gathered from an adult with an advanced solid tumor such as melanoma, head and neck, liver or kidney cancer. The CDR3 runs from the conserved cysteine through the conserved F or W. A D gene is named only where the DNA matches it firmly. Size is stated for part of the rows, as once, few or many counts, or as a class when the clone is expanded.

once	TRBV10-1	TRBJ1-2	-	CASSDRPTDGYTF	TGCGCCAGCAGTGATAGGCCGACCGATGGCTACACCTTC
-	TRBV27	TRBJ1-5	TRBD1	CASSLSPTGNNQPQHF	TGTGCCAGCAGTTTATCTCCGACAGGGAACAATCAGCCCCAGCATTTT
-	TRBV7-2	TRBJ2-7	-	CASSLLDYEQYF	TGTGCCAGCAGCTTGCTGGACTACGAGCAGTACTTC
-	TRBV5-4	TRBJ2-1	TRBD2	CASSPTLAGNNEQFF	TGTGCCAGCAGCCCGACGCTAGCGGGCAACAATGAGCAGTTCTTC
-	TRBV6-5	TRBJ1-2	TRBD1	CASSGRDRAGYGYTF	TGTGCCAGCAGTGGGCGGGACAGGGCAGGCTATGGCTACACCTTC
once	TRBV7-8	TRBJ1-1	-	CASSPPSGQNTEAFF	TGTGCCAGCAGCCCCCCGTCAGGGCAGAACACTGAAGCTTTCTTT
-	TRBV27	TRBJ2-5	-	CASSRGTAAQYF	TGTGCCAGCAGCCGAGGGACGGCGGCCCAGTACTTC
-	TRBV7-2	TRBJ2-3	TRBD1	CASTGQGAVTDTQYF	TGTGCCAGCACCGGACAGGGGGCAGTCACAGATACGCAGTATTTT
-	TRBV11-2	TRBJ2-7	-	CASSLSPYEQYF	TGTGCCAGCAGCTTATCCCCCTACGAGCAGTACTTC
once	TRBV7-9	TRBJ2-3	-	CASSSPTGASTDTQYF	TGTGCCAGCAGCTCCCCGACGGGGGCCAGCACAGATACGCAGTATTTT
-	TRBV4-1	TRBJ2-7	TRBD1	CASSPRDRGWHEQYF	TGCGCCAGCAGCCCCCGGGACAGGGGGTGGCACGAGCAGTACTTC
-	TRBV18	TRBJ1-1	-	CASSPPGYSYTEAFF	TGTGCCAGCTCACCACCGGGCTACAGCTACACTGAAGCTTTCTTT
-	TRBV27	TRBJ2-1	-	CASSRGELYNEQFF	TGTGCCAGCAGCCGGGGAGAGCTTTACAATGAGCAGTTCTTC
few	TRBV2	TRBJ2-1	-	CASSPAPGTNNEQFF	TGTGCCAGCAGCCCCGCCCCCGGGACCAACAATGAGCAGTTCTTC
-	TRBV21-1	TRBJ2-7	-	CASIGIAYEQYF	TGTGCCAGCATTGGGATCGCCTACGAGCAGTACTTC
-	TRBV4-1	TRBJ1-2	-	CASSPYTGGYGYTF	TGCGCCAGCAGCCCGTATACTGGCGGCTATGGCTACACCTTC
-	TRBV28	TRBJ2-2	-	CASSVSDRTTGELFF	TGTGCCAGCAGTGTGTCGGACAGAACCACCGGGGAGCTGTTTTTT
-	TRBV11-2	TRBJ1-2	-	CASSSNGGYTF	TGTGCCAGCAGCTCCAATGGGGGCTACACCTTC
-	TRBV5-8	TRBJ2-7	-	CATAGRISSYEQYF	TGTGCCACCGCAGGGCGGATTAGCTCCTACGAGCAGTACTTC
-	TRBV7-9	TRBJ2-7	TRBD1	CASSSRQGWEQYF	TGTGCCAGCAGCTCTAGACAGGGGTGGGAGCAGTACTTC
once	TRBV11-3	TRBJ1-3	-	CASSSPDSGNTIYF	TGTGCCAGCAGCTCACCAGACTCTGGAAACACCATATATTTT
-	TRBV19	TRBJ1-5	-	CASSMSRDIYSNQPQHF	TGTGCCAGTAGTATGTCGAGGGACATTTATAGCAATCAGCCCCAGCATTTT
few	TRBV5-4	TRBJ2-7	-	CASSPPLSYEQYF	TGTGCCAGCAGCCCCCCACTGTCCTACGAGCAGTACTTC
-	TRBV18	TRBJ2-7	-	CASSPPGANYEQYF	TGTGCCAGCTCACCACCGGGGGCTAACTACGAGCAGTACTTC
few	TRBV10-3	TRBJ2-1	-	CAISEEAPSYNEQFF	TGTGCCATCAGTGAAGAAGCGCCCTCCTACAATGAGCAGTTCTTC
-	TRBV18	TRBJ1-1	-	CASSQDSTEAFF	TGTGCCAGCTCCCAAGACAGCACTGAAGCTTTCTTT
-	TRBV4-1	TRBJ2-4	-	CASSDRSDIQYF	TGCGCCAGCAGCGATCGTTCGGACATTCAGTACTTC
-	TRBV6-5	TRBJ1-4	-	CASRKTATNEKLFF	TGTGCCAGCAGGAAGACAGCAACTAATGAAAAACTGTTTTTT
-	TRBV29-1	TRBJ1-1	-	CSITENTEAFF	TGCAGCATAACCGAGAACACTGAAGCTTTCTTT
-	TRBV19	TRBJ1-5	TRBD1	CASSLRDRLYSNQPQHF	TGTGCCAGTAGTCTCCGGGACAGGCTTTATAGCAATCAGCCCCAGCATTTT
-	TRBV5-1	TRBJ2-7	-	CASKGSEHEQYF	TGCGCCAGCAAGGGCTCTGAGCACGAGCAGTACTTC
once	TRBV6-6	TRBJ2-1	-	CASSPDGTYNEQFF	TGTGCCAGCAGCCCAGACGGAACCTACAATGAGCAGTTCTTC
-	TRBV27	TRBJ1-2	TRBD1	CASSPLPGGSNYGYTF	TGTGCCAGCAGTCCACTGCCAGGGGGCTCTAACTATGGCTACACCTTC
-	TRBV29-1	TRBJ2-1	TRBD2	CSVSGSGNEQFF	TGCAGCGTTAGCGGGAGTGGTAATGAGCAGTTCTTC
-	TRBV10-1	TRBJ2-6	-	CASSRPARSQSRANVLTF	TGCGCCAGCAGTCGACCGGCAAGATCACAAAGTCGGGCCAACGTCCTGACTTTC
-	TRBV5-4	TRBJ1-1	TRBD1	CASSFGQGGTEAFF	TGTGCCAGCAGCTTTGGACAGGGCGGCACTGAAGCTTTCTTT
-	TRBV29-1	TRBJ2-3	-	CSARTSTDTQYF	TGCAGCGCCAGAACTAGCACAGATACGCAGTATTTT
once	TRBV29-1	TRBJ2-7	-	CSVDNGGTYEQYF	TGCAGCGTTGATAACGGGGGAACCTACGAGCAGTACTTC
-	TRBV11-2	TRBJ2-1	-	CASSLGTAEQFF	TGTGCCAGCAGCTTAGGTACCGCTGAGCAGTTCTTC
-	TRBV11-3	TRBJ2-7	-	CASSSQGGEQYF	TGTGCCAGCAGCTCGCAGGGTGGCGAGCAGTACTTC
-	TRBV15	TRBJ1-4	-	CATSKRGRNEKLFF	TGTGCCACCAGCAAGAGGGGGAGGAATGAAAAACTGTTTTTT
once	TRBV7-8	TRBJ2-1	TRBD2	CASTGTGGGAEQFF	TGTGCCAGCACCGGGACTGGCGGGGGGGCCGAGCAGTTCTTC
-	TRBV2	TRBJ2-5	TRBD2	CASSELAGRGETQYF	TGTGCCAGCAGTGAGTTAGCGGGAAGGGGAGAGACCCAGTACTTC
-	TRBV19	TRBJ2-7	TRBD1	CASSPGQGGDEQYF	TGTGCCAGTAGTCCCGGACAGGGGGGCGACGAGCAGTACTTC
-	TRBV19	TRBJ1-1	TRBD1	CATRTGGTEAFF	TGTGCCACCAGGACAGGGGGGACTGAAGCTTTCTTT